Each of the 13 T cell receptor beta chains below was sequenced from the same sample in a study of blood T cell repertoires in COVID-19. TCRdb keeps only in-frame clones here, not all; method: immunoSEQ multiplex PCR. The sample lists approximately 96,000 clones; 90% were seen once. The source material was peripheral blood. Receptor source: a man aged 60-69 years with acute or convalescent COVID-19.

The chain uses TRBV19 and TRBJ2-1; D not resolved. V was cut by 1 base and J by 0 bases, with 7 bases left in between. Germline-derived CDR1 and CDR2 are LNHDA and SQIVND (reference sequence). The CDR3 extends over 15 amino acids. The CDR3 DNA is TGTGCCAGTAGTATAGCTGGCCCCTCCTACAATGAGCAGTTCTTC. It encodes CASSIAGPSYNEQFF.

V and J are TRBV28 and TRBJ2-7; TRBD2 matches at 10 bases. CDR1 is MDHEN, CDR2 SYDVKM, per germline. This CDR3 has 16 residues. After removal of 4 bases from V and 3 bases from J, the junction contained 9 bases not matched to a gene. The CDR3 region is CASSSTSGFHLYEQYF. CDR3 coding DNA: TGTGCCAGCAGTTCGACTAGCGGGTTTCACCTCTACGAGCAGTACTTC.

This clone showed up just a few times. The rearrangement links TRBV5-1 to TRBJ2-7, with a possible D match to TRBD2 (5 bases). V lost 1 base and J lost 2, with 13 bases in between. CDR3 size: 15 residues. Germline V lookup: CDR1 SGHRS, CDR2 YFSETQ. The CDR3 is CASSLYYGGAYEQYF. The DNA of the CDR3 is TGCGCCAGCAGCTTGTACTACGGAGGAGCCTACGAGCAGTACTTC. Filled out from reference TRBV5-1 and TRBJ2-7, the complete variable domain reads KAGVTQTPRYLIKTRGQQVTLSCSPISGHRSVSWYQQTPGQGLQFLFEYFSETQRNKGNFPGRFSGRQFSNSRSEMNVSTLELGDSALYLCASSLYYGGAYEQYFGPGTRLTVT.

In its sample, this clone was seen once. This chain uses TRBV7-9 with TRBJ2-3; D is possibly TRBD1 (6 bases). Germline V CDR1 and CDR2: SEHNR, FQNEAQ (reference sequence). V was trimmed by 5 bases and J by 4 bases, leaving 16 bases between them. CDR3 length equals 15 residues. CDR3 bases: TGTGCCAGCAGCGTGTTCAGGGGCGGGTCAGATACGCAGTATTTT. Translation gives CASSVFRGGSDTQYF. The whole variable domain, filled in from reference TRBV7-9 and TRBJ2-3, reads DTGVSQNPRHKITKRGQNVTFRCDPISEHNRLYWYRQTLGQGPEFLTYFQNEAQLEKSRLLSDRFSAERPKGSFSTLEIQRTEQGDSAMYLCASSVFRGGSDTQYFGPGTRLTVL.

The chain combines TRBV5-6 with TRBJ2-7; 8 bases agree with TRBD1. The germline CDR1 and CDR2 sequences are SGHDT and YYEEEE. V was pared by 2 bases and J by 1 base, with 11 bases of the junction left unmatched. The CDR3 loop spans 17 amino acids. In DNA, the CDR3 is TGTGCCAGCAGCTTAACACAGGGGGTACGATTTTCCTACGAGCAGTACTTC. It translates to CASSLTQGVRFSYEQYF.

The chain is built from TRBV9 and TRBJ2-1, with TRBD2 matching over 13 bases. The ends lost 0 bases at V and 10 bases at J; junction bases unmatched: 4. The CDR3 has 15 amino acids. CDR1 is SGDLS and CDR2 is YYNGEE in the germline V gene. The DNA for the CDR3 is TGTGCCAGCAGCGTAGAGGGACTAGCGGGGATAGAGCAGTTCTTC. Encoded protein: CASSVEGLAGIEQFF.

This clone was seen just once. The chain has TRBV11-2 and TRBJ2-1; 12 bases align to TRBD2. The CDR3 loop spans 16 amino acids. Germline CDR1 SGHAT, CDR2 FQNNGV. The junction had 2 bases not matched to a gene; V was cut back by 1 base and J by 4 bases. The chain's CDR3 is CASSLGTSGRYNEQFF. As DNA, the CDR3 is TGTGCCAGCAGCTTAGGAACTAGCGGGAGGTACAATGAGCAGTTCTTC.

The chain carries TRBV24-1 and TRBJ2-7; 9 positions match TRBD1. J was trimmed by 6 bases and V by 3 bases; bases with no gene match: 8. CDR1 and CDR2 from the germline V gene are KGHDR and SFDVKD. This CDR3 has 15 residues. CDR3 residues: CATSDRGQGRREQYF. The CDR3 region has the DNA TGTGCCACCAGTGATCGGGGACAGGGACGGCGCGAGCAGTACTTC.

This chain links TRBV7-6 with TRBJ1-5, with TRBD1 matching 8 bases. In germline, CDR1 is SGHVS, CDR2 FNYEAQ. Unmatched junction bases numbered 5, after V lost 5 bases and J lost 2 bases. CDR3 length: 15 residues. CDR3 protein: CASSKDRDRNQPQHF. The CDR3 coding sequence is TGTGCCAGCAGCAAGGACAGGGATCGCAATCAGCCCCAGCATTTT.

The gene calls are TRBV5-4 and TRBJ2-7, with 11 bases lining up with TRBD1. J gave up 6 bases and V 3 bases, and 2 bases lay outside the gene matches. The CDR3 runs to 13 residues. Germline assignment: CDR1 SGHNT and CDR2 YYREEE (reference sequence). CDR3: CASSWDRGSEQYF. CDR3 sequence (DNA): TGTGCCAGCAGCTGGGACAGGGGGTCCGAGCAGTACTTC.

The CDR3 nucleotides read TGTGCCAGCAGTACCTGGACAGTTTTGAGCAATCAGCCCCAGCATTTT. Amino acids: CASSTWTVLSNQPQHF. The chain employs TRBV25-1 and TRBJ1-5, with D perhaps matching TRBD1 (6 bases). The V end was cut by 5 bases, the J end by 1 base, with 15 bases between. The CDR3 loop spans 16 amino acids. CDR1 and CDR2 from the germline V gene are MGHDK and SYGVNS.

The CDR3 is CASSAGGVSEAFF. CDR3 bases: TGTGCCAGCAGCGCGGGGGGAGTTAGTGAAGCTTTCTTT. The chain has TRBV9 and TRBJ1-1; perhaps TRBD1 as D (5 bases). Trimming took 3 bases from V and 7 from J, leaving 13 bases between them. This CDR3 contains 13 residues. In germline, CDR1 is SGDLS, CDR2 YYNGEE.

The genes are TRBV11-1 and TRBJ2-3, with TRBD1 matching over 8 bases. The CDR3 length is 15 residues. The ends lost 2 bases at V and 4 bases at J; junction bases unmatched: 5. Germline CDR1 and CDR2: SGHAT and FQDESV (reference sequence). Here the CDR3 reads CASSLQGAKADTQYF. CDR3 in DNA: TGTGCCAGCAGCTTACAGGGGGCAAAGGCAGATACGCAGTATTTT.